This record looks at one TCR beta chain sequence and its context. The target antigen is unknown. These data belong to a study of cytomegalovirus exposure and HLA in healthy donors. V was pared by 5 bases and J by 1 base, with 11 bases between. The CDR3 consists of 15 residues. The germline V gene has CDR1 SGHNT and CDR2 YENEEA. Notes on the study in general: With later analysis, a missense DCLRE1C variant became linked to TCR beta V- and J-gene trimming. Researchers reported in a later analysis that common viral pathogens appeared linked to several top clusters.

The study ran its PCR with 60 Vbeta and 13 Jbeta primers. Assay used: immunoSEQ multiplex PCR; TCRdb lists only in-frame clones, some missing. The sample holds roughly 200,000 clones, around 80% seen once. The J gene is TRBJ2-2, the V gene TRBV11-3, with TRBD1 as a possible D gene (6 bases). The TCR comes from a woman in her twenties or thirties in good health and CMV-seropositive. Source material: PBMCs. The CDR3 nucleotides read TGTGCCAGCAGCCCGTTGACAGGGAACACCGGGGAGCTGTTTTTT. This codes for CASSPLTGNTGELFF.